Below, one TCR beta chain is given with its context. This receptor's antigen is unknown. Base qualities are missing; no much larger clone stands one base away. This sample was taken from a study of blood T cells in healthy people across ages (dated by TCRdb to between 2014 and 2017). In terms of the full investigation: Template switching captured roughly one uniquely barcoded TCR beta cDNA molecule per two T cells in model experiments. The donors were split into four age groups: young (average around 15 years), middle-aged (around 40), aged (around 67) and long-lived (roughly 80). Age-related changes in TCR beta repertoire diversity were measured in the study by deep sequencing normalized with unique cDNA molecular identifiers. Using the same blood draw, the study looked at two additional independent replicas of 1 million unique cDNA reads for two donors, one aged 18 to 30 and the other aged 80 or older. Donors of different ages were randomly distributed across sequencing lanes to avoid experimental bias.

The 35 to 40 donors, aged about 6 to 95 years, were systemically healthy Caucasian individuals from Russia. Roughly 9 milliliters of peripheral blood were drawn from each donor into EDTA-treated Vacutainer tubes. Ficoll-Paque density-gradient centrifugation was used to isolate PBMCs, with at least 6.5 million obtained per sample. Trizol reagent was used to extract total RNA from the PBMCs, yielding at least 5.5 micrograms per sample. For every donor, an aliquot of PBMCs went through flow cytometry to measure the percentages of naive CD45RAhigh/CD27high T cells. General findings and caveats noted by the study authors: Conclusive comparison of naive and antigen-experienced compartments was prevented by the profiling of bulk unsorted PBMCs. A strong correlation was found between observed TCR beta diversity and the percentage of naive T cells measured by flow cytometry. As age increased, observed TCR beta diversity per million T cells dropped in a roughly linear way, and a significant reduction was already evident by age roughly 36. Because the CMV infection status of the donors was unknown, age-related changes in expanded clonotypes may potentially have been confounded. Compared with the aged group, more naive CD4+ T cells, fewer expanded clones and increased TCR diversity were shown by the long-lived group, suggesting age selection. Estimates of total diversity based on one million sequenced T cells were considered lower bounds and underestimates.

Libraries came from 5' RACE. A second PCR of roughly 6 to 12 cycles was run with a J-beta primer mix and a sample-barcoded 5' primer. Each TCR beta cDNA molecule received a unique molecular identifier from a template-switch 5' adaptor carrying 12 random nucleotides. At least 2.5 million CDR3-containing paired-end reads were obtained from each sample. First-strand cDNA was synthesized from all RNA with the Mint cDNA synthesis kit, primed by a TRBC-specific oligonucleotide. All cDNA was treated with uracil-DNA glycosylase and then went through a first 18-cycle PCR with the universal primers M1SS and BC2_uni_R. As for the authors' bioinformatics: For normalization, 1 million high-quality reads, each with a distinct molecular identifier, were randomly selected from each sample. Reads with shared molecular identifiers were discarded instead of being binned into consensus sequences. MiTCR, with a Q25 quality threshold and the strictest error-elimination algorithm, was used for CDR3 identification, clonotype clustering and error correction. A nonparametric unseen species model with Euler transformation was used to estimate lower-bound total TCR beta diversity. TCRdb redid the processing of the public reads, applying fastp at Q25 and MiXCR, and retained in-frame beta chains. Each CDR3 protein gets just one entry, which takes the most common genes and DNA from the rows behind it. The V and J calls shown here were made by TCRdb, not taken from the authors' results. In all, the sample holds over 1,500,000 distinct CDR3 sequences, and about two fifths of those were seen once. The top ten clonotypes cover 23% of the sample.

The source material was blood. The sequence was obtained from a human donor in good health.

The DNA reads as follows: TGCAGCGTTGGACAAGACCTTAATGAAAAACTGTTTTTT. Translated, this is CSVGQDLNEKLFF. The rearranged segments are TRBV29-1 and TRBJ1-4; the D gene cannot be named for sure. CDR1 and CDR2, looked up from the germline V gene, are SQVTM and ANQGSEA. Relative to germline, V is 4 bases shorter and J is 4 bases shorter, with 10 bases between their ends. Measured from the cysteine to the phenylalanine, the CDR3 is 13 residues long. Just the 39-base CDR3 DNA is kept, in frame starting at base 1.